This T cell receptor (beta chain) was profiled in a study of early T cells in non-severe SARS-CoV-2 infection. Overall study context: Unsorted whole blood bulk RNA was sequenced, with unpaired chains.

Germline values: CDR1 GTSNPN, CDR2 SVGIG (reference sequence). The CDR3 contains 13 residues. Trimming removed 0 bases at V and 8 bases at J, with 11 bases between. TCRdb analysed the 5' RACE reads with MiXCR anew, one entry per CDR3 protein. Of under 70,000 distinct CDR3 sequences in the sample, around 10% are singletons; the top ten hold 3.8%. This sequence originates from an adult who was a healthcare worker with PCR-confirmed SARS-CoV-2 infection or an uninfected control (not recorded which). The rearrangement links TRBV30 to TRBJ2-1, with D hard to call. Sequencing used whole blood. The chain's CDR3 is CAWSVDATHEQFF. The CDR3 DNA sequence: TGTGCCTGGAGTGTAGACGCGACCCATGAGCAGTTCTTC.